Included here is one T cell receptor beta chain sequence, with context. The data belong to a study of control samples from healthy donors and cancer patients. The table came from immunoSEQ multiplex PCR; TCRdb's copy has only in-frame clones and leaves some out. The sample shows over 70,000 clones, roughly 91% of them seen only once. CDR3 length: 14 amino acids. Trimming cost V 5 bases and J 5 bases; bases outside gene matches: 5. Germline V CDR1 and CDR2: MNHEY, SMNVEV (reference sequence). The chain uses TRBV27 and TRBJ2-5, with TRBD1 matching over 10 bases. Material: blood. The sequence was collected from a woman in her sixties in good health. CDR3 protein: CASSKDRGGETQYF. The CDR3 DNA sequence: TGTGCCAGCAGTAAGGACAGGGGGGGTGAGACCCAGTACTTC.